These 13 T cell receptor beta chains were sequenced from one sample in a study of blood T cell repertoires in COVID-19. Sequenced by immunoSEQ multiplex PCR; TCRdb stores in-frame clones only, minus some. In the table there are under 350,000 clones, 90% of which are singletons. Sequenced: PBMCs or T cells enriched from blood (not recorded which). All receptors derive from a man in his sixties who had recovered from COVID-19.

The chain employs TRBV29-1 and TRBJ2-7, with 10 bases aligning to TRBD2. The V gene end was trimmed by 5 bases and the J gene end by 2 bases; junction bases not matched to a gene: 6. The CDR3 extends over 14 amino acids. Germline CDR1 SQVTM, CDR2 ANQGSEA. The DNA for the CDR3 is TGCAGCGTTAAACCTAGCGGGAGAGCCTACGAGCAGTACTTC. This codes for CSVKPSGRAYEQYF.

CDR3 region: CASSLTAYPTSGGFDEQFF. CDR3 sequence (DNA): TGTGCCAGCAGCTTAACCGCTTACCCGACTAGCGGGGGTTTCGATGAGCAGTTCTTC. J is TRBJ2-1 and V is TRBV7-2; 12 nucleotides match TRBD2. This CDR3 is 19 amino acids long. V was pared by 2 bases and J by 8 bases, with 16 bases of the junction left unmatched. CDR1 and CDR2 from the germline V gene are SGHTA and FQGNSA.

The chain couples TRBV5-1 to TRBJ2-7; 10 nucleotides align to TRBD2. Germline loops: CDR1 SGHRS, CDR2 YFSETQ. This CDR3 has 16 residues. Unmatched junction bases numbered 11, after V lost 4 bases and J lost 4 bases. The DNA of the CDR3 is TGCGCCAGCAGCCCGAGCGGGGGGGTGCCTGGTTACGAGCAGTACTTC. Translated: CASSPSGGVPGYEQYF.

This clone was counted a single time. The V gene is TRBV24-1, the J gene TRBJ2-1; 7 nucleotides match TRBD2. The CDR3 loop spans 15 amino acids. The V and J ends lost 7 bases and 3 bases, in that order; junction bases with no gene match: 8. Germline lookup yields CDR1 KGHDR and CDR2 SFDVKD. In nucleotides, the CDR3 is TGTGCCACCAGAAGAAGCGGGACCGGCTACAATGAGCAGTTCTTC. Translation: CATRRSGTGYNEQFF.

In the case of this clone: Other nucleotide sequences in the sample specify the same CDR3. The chain uses TRBV12-3 or TRBV12-4 and TRBJ1-6; D uncertain. This CDR3 spans 12 amino acids. V gave up 3 bases and J gave up 7 bases, with 4 bases separating them. The DNA of the CDR3 is TGTGCCAGCAGTTTCGTGAATTCACCCCTCCACTTT. Amino acids: CASSFVNSPLHF.

This clone is a singleton in its sample. V is TRBV5-4 and J is TRBJ2-1, with a weak D call TRBD2 (5 bases). The germline V and J ends were trimmed by 1 base and 9 bases, with 11 bases remaining between them. CDR1 is SGHNT, CDR2 YYREEE, per germline (reference sequence). The CDR3 consists of 13 residues. CDR3 region: CASSLTRNSEQFF. CDR3 DNA sequence: TGTGCCAGCAGCTTGACTAGAAATAGTGAGCAGTTCTTC.

The chain links TRBV7-2 to TRBJ2-1; a possible D gene is TRBD2 (5 bases). The CDR3 extends over 13 amino acids. With 5 bases removed from V and 7 bases from J, the gap between germline ends came to 12 bases. Germline V lookup: CDR1 SGHTA, CDR2 FQGNSA. CDR3 in DNA: TGTGCCAGCAGCCTTATGGGAGCGAATGAGCAGTTCTTC. Translating it yields CASSLMGANEQFF.

The rearrangement uses TRBV7-6 and TRBJ1-4; D perhaps matches TRBD1 (5 bases). The CDR3 loop spans 17 amino acids. Germline V CDR1 and CDR2: SGHVS, FNYEAQ. Deletions cut 1 base from V and 7 bases from J, with 19 bases between. This chain's CDR3 is CASSLGGGIRTSEKLFF. CDR3 coding DNA: TGTGCCAGCAGCTTAGGGGGAGGGATACGGACATCTGAAAAACTGTTTTTT.

This sequence joins TRBV11-2 and TRBJ1-1; D gene ambiguous. This CDR3 has 14 residues. Between the trimmed V and J ends, which lost 3 bases and 5 bases, there was a span of 13 bases. Looked up from germline, CDR1 is SGHAT and CDR2 is FQNNGV. The CDR3 DNA reads TGTGCCAGCAGCTTCCCCGGCCGAGGGACTGAAGCTTTCTTT. It encodes CASSFPGRGTEAFF.

This rearrangement joins TRBV6-2 or TRBV6-3 to TRBJ2-3; 12 bases map to TRBD2. The CDR3 loop spans 16 amino acids. Germline CDR1 and CDR2: MNHEY and SVGEGT. Germline trimming cut 6 bases from V and 4 bases from J; bases unmatched to any gene: 8. CDR3 bases: TGTGCCAGCAGCCAAACTAGCGGGGGGCTACCAGATACGCAGTATTTT. Translating it yields CASSQTSGGLPDTQYF.

The CDR3 coding sequence is TGTGCCAGCACCTCCAAGGGGACTAACTCGCCCCTCCACTTT. The encoded protein is CASTSKGTNSPLHF. The rearrangement joins TRBV27 to TRBJ1-6, with D perhaps TRBD1 (5 bases). CDR1 MNHEY and CDR2 SMNVEV come from the germline V gene (reference sequence). This CDR3 has 14 residues. Trimming removed 7 bases from V and 13 bases from J, with 20 bases in between.

CDR3 protein: CASSLTGGNGYTF. CDR3 in DNA: TGTGCCAGCAGCTTAACAGGGGGCAATGGCTACACCTTC. V gene TRBV7-8 combines with J gene TRBJ1-2; 9 bases line up with TRBD1. CDR3 length: 13 amino acids. The J segment lost 6 bases and the V segment lost 2 bases, leaving 1 base of the junction unmatched. The germline gives CDR1 SGHVS, CDR2 FQNEAQ. The entire variable domain, with the rest obtained from reference TRBV7-8 and TRBJ1-2, is as follows: GAGVSQSPRYKVAKRGQDVALRCDPISGHVSLFWYQQALGQGPEFLTYFQNEAQLDKSGLPSDRFFAERPEGSVSTLKIQRTQQEDSAVYLCASSLTGGNGYTFGSGTRLTVV.

This sequence joins TRBV6-5 and TRBJ1-1, with 7 positions matching TRBD1. This CDR3 is 11 amino acids long. Germline values: CDR1 MNHEY, CDR2 SVGAGI. The V and J ends lost 11 bases and 6 bases, in that order; junction bases with no gene match: 6. This CDR3 is CASNRGSEAFF. CDR3 DNA: TGTGCCTCAAACAGGGGTTCTGAAGCTTTCTTT.